The rows below give T cell receptor beta chains drawn from one sample of a study of response to subunit inactivated influenza vaccine. TCRdb re-derived calls from the RT-PCR reads in MiXCR, one entry per CDR3 protein. This sample has approximately 700,000 distinct CDR3 sequences, with approximately 13% found just once. The material sequenced was PBMCs from blood, taken approximately 15 days before vaccination. Source of these receptors: a man in his fifties or sixties who received an inactivated influenza vaccine. Each CDR3 is given with its conserved first and last residue. A D gene is named only where the DNA matches it firmly. Only some rows state a clone size, as once, few, many or a class for expanded clones.

size: .
V: TRBV7-2
D: TRBD2
J: TRBJ2-3
DNA: TGTGCCAGCAGCTTACCAGCGGGATTGACAGATACGCAGTATTTT
CDR3: CASSLPAGLTDTQYF

size: few
V: TRBV6-2/TRBV6-3
D: TRBD1
J: TRBJ2-7
DNA: TGTGCCAGCAGTTACCACCAGGACAGGGGGGATTACGAGCAGTACTTC
CDR3: CASSYHQDRGDYEQYF

size: few
V: TRBV18
D: .
J: TRBJ2-4
DNA: TGTGCCAGCTCACTTGGGGCCGAAAACATTCAGTACTTC
CDR3: CASSLGAENIQYF

size: .
V: TRBV6-1
D: .
J: TRBJ1-1
DNA: TGTGCCAGCGAAACGTTGAGGTTCATGAACACTGAAGCTTTCTTT
CDR3: CASETLRFMNTEAFF

size: few
V: TRBV2
D: .
J: TRBJ1-2
DNA: TGTGCCAGCAGTGAGCAGCGACTTGTCTATGGCTACACCTTC
CDR3: CASSEQRLVYGYTF

size: .
V: TRBV4-2
D: TRBD1
J: TRBJ1-6
DNA: TGTGCCAGCAGCCAAGAAACAGGGGGAAGGAATTCACCCCTCCACTTT
CDR3: CASSQETGGRNSPLHF

size: .
V: TRBV27
D: TRBD1
J: TRBJ2-7
DNA: TGTGCCAGCAGTTTTAGGGGGACAGGGGGTTACGAGCAGTACTTC
CDR3: CASSFRGTGGYEQYF

size: .
V: TRBV29-1
D: TRBD1
J: TRBJ2-7
DNA: TGCAGCGTTCTCCGGGACAGGGGTAACGAGCAGTACTTC
CDR3: CSVLRDRGNEQYF

size: .
V: TRBV30
D: .
J: TRBJ2-1
DNA: TGTGCCTGGAGTGGCTTTTCCGGTTACAATGAGCAGTTCTTC
CDR3: CAWSGFSGYNEQFF

size: .
V: TRBV5-5
D: .
J: TRBJ1-1
DNA: TGTGCCAGCAGCTTGATTCCTGATCTGGGCACTGAAGCTTTCTTT
CDR3: CASSLIPDLGTEAFF

size: .
V: TRBV11-2
D: .
J: TRBJ2-2
DNA: TGTGCCAGCAGCTTTCTGTCAGGGAACACCGGGGAGCTGTTTTTT
CDR3: CASSFLSGNTGELFF

size: .
V: TRBV9
D: .
J: TRBJ2-1
DNA: TGTGCCAGCAGCGTAGAGGGCTACAATGAGCAGTTCTTC
CDR3: CASSVEGYNEQFF

size: .
V: TRBV7-8
D: .
J: TRBJ1-6
DNA: TGTGCCAGCAGCTTAGCGGGCAGGGTCAATAATTCACCCCTCCACTTT
CDR3: CASSLAGRVNNSPLHF

size: .
V: TRBV6-1
D: .
J: TRBJ2-3
DNA: TGTGCCAGCGAGTTTACCACAGATACGCAGTATTTT
CDR3: CASEFTTDTQYF

size: .
V: TRBV20-1
D: .
J: TRBJ1-2
DNA: TGCAGTGCTTGGATGAGTCTTCATGGCTACACCTTC
CDR3: CSAWMSLHGYTF

size: .
V: TRBV29-1
D: TRBD1
J: TRBJ2-1
DNA: TGCAGCGTCGCGAGTCAGCTACAGGGGAAGTTGAGCAATGAGCAGTTCTTC
CDR3: CSVASQLQGKLSNEQFF

size: few
V: TRBV7-2
D: .
J: TRBJ2-7
DNA: TGTGCCAGCAGCTTGCGAGCGGGACAAGGGTCCGAGCAGTACTTC
CDR3: CASSLRAGQGSEQYF

size: .
V: TRBV20-1
D: TRBD2
J: TRBJ2-2
DNA: TGCAGTACCATAAAGCGGGGACGAAACACCGGGGAGCTGTTTTTT
CDR3: CSTIKRGRNTGELFF

size: few
V: TRBV2
D: TRBD1
J: TRBJ1-6
DNA: TGTGCCAGCAGTGAATCGGCGACAGGGGGCGGGTCACCCCTCCACTTT
CDR3: CASSESATGGGSPLHF

size: few
V: TRBV20-1
D: .
J: TRBJ2-3
DNA: TGCAGTGCTAATTCGGGAGTGAGTGCAGATACGCAGTATTTT
CDR3: CSANSGVSADTQYF

size: few
V: TRBV15
D: .
J: TRBJ2-5
DNA: TGTGCCACCAGCAGAGATCGAGCCACAGAGACCCAGTACTTC
CDR3: CATSRDRATETQYF

size: few
V: TRBV12-3/TRBV12-4
D: .
J: TRBJ1-2
DNA: TGTGCCAGCAGTTTAGCGCTACTGGGTTATGGCTACACCTTC
CDR3: CASSLALLGYGYTF

size: .
V: TRBV4-3
D: .
J: TRBJ2-1
DNA: TGCGCCAGCAGCCAAGATCGGTGGCGAGGGCAGTTCTTC
CDR3: CASSQDRWRGQFF

size: many
V: TRBV7-9
D: .
J: TRBJ1-1
DNA: TGTGCCAGCAGCTTAGGACTGGATGAAGCTTTCTTT
CDR3: CASSLGLDEAFF

size: .
V: TRBV5-1
D: .
J: TRBJ2-5
DNA: TGCGCCAGCAGCTTGGCCGGGAGAAACAGGGTAGAATCCCAGTACTTC
CDR3: CASSLAGRNRVESQYF

size: few
V: TRBV11-2
D: .
J: TRBJ2-5
DNA: TGTGCCAGCAGCTTACCGGGACGGCGGGAGACCCAGTACTTC
CDR3: CASSLPGRRETQYF

size: .
V: TRBV6-5
D: TRBD2
J: TRBJ2-3
DNA: TGTGCCAGCAGTAACCCTAGCGGGCGCACAGATACGCAGTATTTT
CDR3: CASSNPSGRTDTQYF

size: .
V: TRBV12-3/TRBV12-4
D: .
J: TRBJ2-3
DNA: TGTGCCAGCAGTTTGTTCGAGGGTCCAGATACGCAGTATTTT
CDR3: CASSLFEGPDTQYF

size: .
V: TRBV5-6
D: TRBD1
J: TRBJ2-7
DNA: TGTGCCAGCAGCTTGATGTCGGGACAGGAGGTCTACGAGCAGTACTTC
CDR3: CASSLMSGQEVYEQYF

size: few
V: TRBV6-2/TRBV6-3
D: .
J: TRBJ2-4
DNA: TGTGCCAGCAGGAGGTGGGGTTCAGAAACCAAAAACATTCAGTACTTC
CDR3: CASRRWGSETKNIQYF

size: few
V: TRBV7-9
D: .
J: TRBJ2-7
DNA: TGTGCCAGCAGCTTAGAGGGGGACCCCTTGGTCGAGCAGTACTTC
CDR3: CASSLEGDPLVEQYF

size: .
V: TRBV9
D: .
J: TRBJ2-1
DNA: TGTGCCAGCAGCGTAGCCGGGGGTGGTTACAATGAGCAGTTCTTC
CDR3: CASSVAGGGYNEQFF

size: .
V: TRBV20-1
D: .
J: TRBJ1-5
DNA: TGCAGTGTGGGTTCAGGTGATCAGCCCCAGCATTTT
CDR3: CSVGSGDQPQHF

size: .
V: TRBV12-3/TRBV12-4
D: .
J: TRBJ2-7
DNA: TGTGCCAGCAGTTTGGTAATCGGAGGGGGAGGTACCCACGAGCAGTACTTC
CDR3: CASSLVIGGGGTHEQYF

size: .
V: TRBV4-1
D: .
J: TRBJ1-4
DNA: TGCGCCAGCAGCACCCCCAAGACGGGTGAAAAACTGTTTTTT
CDR3: CASSTPKTGEKLFF

size: many
V: TRBV5-5
D: TRBD1
J: TRBJ2-1
DNA: TGTGCCAGCAGCTACACAGGGGCCACGTTATTGAATGAGCAGTTCTTC
CDR3: CASSYTGATLLNEQFF

size: few
V: TRBV12-3/TRBV12-4
D: .
J: TRBJ2-5
DNA: TGTGCCAGCAGTTTATTAGGGGCGGAGACCCAGTACTTC
CDR3: CASSLLGAETQYF

size: few
V: TRBV5-4
D: .
J: TRBJ2-5
DNA: TGTGCCACCCACGGAGTCCTCGGACAAGAGACCCAGTACTTC
CDR3: CATHGVLGQETQYF

size: .
V: TRBV28
D: TRBD1
J: TRBJ2-6
DNA: TGTGCGGTCGGGACAGGTGCTTCTGGGGCCAACGACCTGACTTTC
CDR3: CAVGTGASGANDLTF

size: few
V: TRBV7-9
D: TRBD2
J: TRBJ2-7
DNA: TGTGCCAGCAGCCCCCCTGGGCTAGCGGGGTACGAGCAGTACTTC
CDR3: CASSPPGLAGYEQYF

size: .
V: TRBV3-1
D: .
J: TRBJ1-5
DNA: TGTGCCAGCAGCCAACAGGGTATCAATCAGCCCCAGCATTTT
CDR3: CASSQQGINQPQHF

size: .
V: TRBV5-1
D: .
J: TRBJ2-2
DNA: TGCGCCAGCAGCTTGTCCCGCCCCCCGGGGGCTTCCACCGGGGAGCTGTTTTTT
CDR3: CASSLSRPPGASTGELFF

size: .
V: TRBV3-1
D: .
J: TRBJ1-2
DNA: TGTGCCAGCAGCCAAGGACCGTTTAACTATGGCTACACCTTC
CDR3: CASSQGPFNYGYTF

size: few
V: TRBV6-5
D: .
J: TRBJ2-3
DNA: TGTGCCAGCAGACACGACGGGGATACGCAGTATTTT
CDR3: CASRHDGDTQYF

size: many
V: TRBV29-1
D: .
J: TRBJ2-1
DNA: TGCAGCGTTGATTCAGGGACCGGTAATGAGCAGTTCTTC
CDR3: CSVDSGTGNEQFF

size: .
V: TRBV12-5
D: .
J: TRBJ2-7
DNA: TGTGCTAGTGGTTCCTCGTCCTCCTACGAGCAGTACTTC
CDR3: CASGSSSSYEQYF

size: few
V: TRBV7-2
D: TRBD1
J: TRBJ2-1
DNA: TGTGCCAGCAGCCCCGGGACAGTCCCGTTCTTC
CDR3: CASSPGTVPFF